A selection of T cell receptor beta chains follows, all from one sample in a study of blood T cell repertoires in COVID-19. The repertoire was sequenced with immunoSEQ multiplex PCR; TCRdb's copy has only in-frame clones and lacks some. This table holds approximately 70,000 clones, about four fifths found once. What was sequenced was peripheral blood. These receptors came from a man aged 60-69 years with COVID-19, enrolled during active disease. Both conserved end residues are part of each CDR3. Each record gives: CDR3 DNA, CDR3 protein, clone size, V gene, J gene, D gene. A D gene is named only where the DNA matches it firmly. The size field is filled for only some rows; it gives once, few, many or a size class.

cdr3_nt: TGCAGCGTTATCATCAATAGGGGGTCCGGGGAGCTGTTTTTT; cdr3_aa: CSVIINRGSGELFF; clone_size: .; v_call: TRBV29-1; j_call: TRBJ2-2; d_call: .
cdr3_nt: TGTGCCAGCAGCGGAACAGGCATTTACAATGAGCAGTTCTTC; cdr3_aa: CASSGTGIYNEQFF; clone_size: .; v_call: TRBV5-6; j_call: TRBJ2-1; d_call: .
cdr3_nt: TGTGCCAGCAGCGTGTTATGGGGCCGTGGGAGCACAGATACGCAGTATTTT; cdr3_aa: CASSVLWGRGSTDTQYF; clone_size: .; v_call: TRBV5-4; j_call: TRBJ2-3; d_call: .
cdr3_nt: TGTGCCAGCAGTTACCAGGGGTTAGATACGCAGTATTTT; cdr3_aa: CASSYQGLDTQYF; clone_size: .; v_call: TRBV6-5; j_call: TRBJ2-3; d_call: .
cdr3_nt: TGTGCCAGCAGTCCCAACTTGAACACTGAAGCTTTCTTT; cdr3_aa: CASSPNLNTEAFF; clone_size: .; v_call: TRBV6-5; j_call: TRBJ1-1; d_call: .
cdr3_nt: TGTGCCAGCAGTCCAGGGGGCGAGGAGCAGTTCTTC; cdr3_aa: CASSPGGEEQFF; clone_size: .; v_call: TRBV6-6; j_call: TRBJ2-1; d_call: TRBD1
cdr3_nt: TGTGCCAGCAGCCCACCCGGGAATACGCAGTATTTT; cdr3_aa: CASSPPGNTQYF; clone_size: .; v_call: TRBV14; j_call: TRBJ2-3; d_call: .
cdr3_nt: TGTGCCACCAGTGACCCGAAGGGGGGCACAGATACGCAGTATTTT; cdr3_aa: CATSDPKGGTDTQYF; clone_size: .; v_call: TRBV24-1; j_call: TRBJ2-3; d_call: .
cdr3_nt: TGTGCCAGCAGCGCCCCACAGGGGATGCGAAACATTCAGTACTTC; cdr3_aa: CASSAPQGMRNIQYF; clone_size: .; v_call: TRBV11-2; j_call: TRBJ2-4; d_call: TRBD1
cdr3_nt: TGTGCCAGCAGCCGACAGGGGCACACCGGGGAGCTGTTTTTT; cdr3_aa: CASSRQGHTGELFF; clone_size: .; v_call: TRBV6-5; j_call: TRBJ2-2; d_call: TRBD1
cdr3_nt: TGTGCCAGCAGCCTCCACCGGACCTCGGGGACTGAAGCTTTCTTT; cdr3_aa: CASSLHRTSGTEAFF; clone_size: few; v_call: TRBV4-2; j_call: TRBJ1-1; d_call: .
cdr3_nt: TGTGCCAGCATCGACTCAGGGGGAGTTGAGACCCAGTACTTC; cdr3_aa: CASIDSGGVETQYF; clone_size: .; v_call: TRBV7-9; j_call: TRBJ2-5; d_call: TRBD1
cdr3_nt: TGCAGCGTCGGAGGGTCCGGGGTCAGCGAGCAGTTCTTC; cdr3_aa: CSVGGSGVSEQFF; clone_size: few; v_call: TRBV29-1; j_call: TRBJ2-1; d_call: .
cdr3_nt: TGTGCCAGCAGCCATTTGGAGGGTGAGCAGTTCTTC; cdr3_aa: CASSHLEGEQFF; clone_size: .; v_call: TRBV3-1/TRBV3-2; j_call: TRBJ2-1; d_call: .
cdr3_nt: TGCGCCAGCAGCTTCAGGGGGTTGGCGGGGATGAACACCGGGGAGCTGTTTTTT; cdr3_aa: CASSFRGLAGMNTGELFF; clone_size: .; v_call: TRBV5-1; j_call: TRBJ2-2; d_call: .
cdr3_nt: TGCAGCGTTGAAGATCTCGAGGGGGCGGGCACCGGGGAGCTGTTTTTT; cdr3_aa: CSVEDLEGAGTGELFF; clone_size: .; v_call: TRBV29-1; j_call: TRBJ2-2; d_call: TRBD1
cdr3_nt: TGTGCCAGCAGCTTCCAAGGGGAGGATCAGCCCCAGCATTTT; cdr3_aa: CASSFQGEDQPQHF; clone_size: .; v_call: TRBV7-9; j_call: TRBJ1-5; d_call: .
cdr3_nt: TGTGCCAGCACTCTGGGGCGGGGGTCCTACGAGCAGTACTTC; cdr3_aa: CASTLGRGSYEQYF; clone_size: few; v_call: TRBV7-2; j_call: TRBJ2-7; d_call: TRBD2
cdr3_nt: TGTGCCAGCAGCTTAGATACAGCATATAACTCTGGAAACACCATATATTTT; cdr3_aa: CASSLDTAYNSGNTIYF; clone_size: once; v_call: TRBV7-6; j_call: TRBJ1-3; d_call: .
cdr3_nt: TGTGCCAGCAGTAAGAGGACAGGAGGGGAGACCCAGTACTTC; cdr3_aa: CASSKRTGGETQYF; clone_size: .; v_call: TRBV9; j_call: TRBJ2-5; d_call: .
cdr3_nt: TGCGCCAGCAGCCAAGTCCTATCTTCGCTTCACTCCTATAATTCACCCCTCCACTTT; cdr3_aa: CASSQVLSSLHSYNSPLHF; clone_size: .; v_call: TRBV4-1; j_call: TRBJ1-6; d_call: .
cdr3_nt: TGTGCCAGCAGCCCTATACTAGGGGCGGGGGGTAACAATGAGCAGTTCTTC; cdr3_aa: CASSPILGAGGNNEQFF; clone_size: .; v_call: TRBV5-4; j_call: TRBJ2-1; d_call: TRBD2
cdr3_nt: TGCAGCGTTGGGGGACTCGCTGGAGAGCAGTACTTC; cdr3_aa: CSVGGLAGEQYF; clone_size: once; v_call: TRBV29-1; j_call: TRBJ2-7; d_call: .
cdr3_nt: TGTGCCAGCAGCCCCCGGGAGGGGTCCGCTAATGAAAAACTGTTTTTT; cdr3_aa: CASSPREGSANEKLFF; clone_size: .; v_call: TRBV7-9; j_call: TRBJ1-4; d_call: .
cdr3_nt: TGTGCCAGCAGCTCCGGGGGAGAGCAGTACTTC; cdr3_aa: CASSSGGEQYF; clone_size: .; v_call: TRBV7-7; j_call: TRBJ2-7; d_call: .
cdr3_nt: TGTGCCAGCAGCCGCTCGACTAGCGGGGGGGCCGGCGAGCAGTACTTC; cdr3_aa: CASSRSTSGGAGEQYF; clone_size: once; v_call: TRBV7-9; j_call: TRBJ2-7; d_call: TRBD2
cdr3_nt: TGTGCCAGCTTTAGACAGAGGGACAGGGGGAGTATCACTATTCAGCCCCAGCATTTT; cdr3_aa: CASFRQRDRGSITIQPQHF; clone_size: .; v_call: TRBV21-1; j_call: TRBJ1-5; d_call: .
cdr3_nt: TGTGCCGGTGGACTTGGAGACACTGAAGCTTTCTTT; cdr3_aa: CAGGLGDTEAFF; clone_size: .; v_call: TRBV2; j_call: TRBJ1-1; d_call: .
cdr3_nt: TGTGCCAGCAGAATCGACAGGAACACTGAAGCTTTCTTT; cdr3_aa: CASRIDRNTEAFF; clone_size: .; v_call: TRBV7-2; j_call: TRBJ1-1; d_call: .
cdr3_nt: TGTGCCGCGGGGGCTGGGGCCAACGTCCTGACTTTC; cdr3_aa: CAAGAGANVLTF; clone_size: .; v_call: TRBV6-5; j_call: TRBJ2-6; d_call: TRBD2
cdr3_nt: TGTGCCAGCAGTTTATATGACTCAGAGACCCAGTACTTC; cdr3_aa: CASSLYDSETQYF; clone_size: .; v_call: TRBV28; j_call: TRBJ2-5; d_call: .
cdr3_nt: TGCGCCAGCAGCAGACAGGGTCGCCAAGAGACCCAGTACTTC; cdr3_aa: CASSRQGRQETQYF; clone_size: .; v_call: TRBV5-1; j_call: TRBJ2-5; d_call: TRBD1
cdr3_nt: TGTGCCAGTAGTATCGTTGGCGGGAGGGGGGGGACCCCCTACAATGAGCAGTTCTTC; cdr3_aa: CASSIVGGRGGTPYNEQFF; clone_size: .; v_call: TRBV19; j_call: TRBJ2-1; d_call: TRBD2
cdr3_nt: TGTGCCAGCAGTGCAGACAGGTCCTTGCACGCTTTCTTT; cdr3_aa: CASSADRSLHAFF; clone_size: .; v_call: TRBV27; j_call: TRBJ1-1; d_call: .
cdr3_nt: TGTGCCAGCAGCTTTATGCCCTCCCAGCGGGGGGGCTCCGGGGAGCTGTTTTTT; cdr3_aa: CASSFMPSQRGGSGELFF; clone_size: .; v_call: TRBV7-3; j_call: TRBJ2-2; d_call: TRBD2
cdr3_nt: TGTGCCTGGAACAGGGAGCGGGAAGGCTACACCTTC; cdr3_aa: CAWNREREGYTF; clone_size: .; v_call: TRBV30; j_call: TRBJ1-2; d_call: .
cdr3_nt: TGTGCCATCTACAGGGCGGAGGCCGGGGAGCTGTTTTTT; cdr3_aa: CAIYRAEAGELFF; clone_size: .; v_call: TRBV10-3; j_call: TRBJ2-2; d_call: .
cdr3_nt: TGCGCCAGCAGCCACGGCGGAGGGGCAGGGGGCGATCAGCCCCAGCATTTT; cdr3_aa: CASSHGGGAGGDQPQHF; clone_size: .; v_call: TRBV4-1; j_call: TRBJ1-5; d_call: TRBD1
cdr3_nt: TGTGCCAGCAGCTTGGAGACGGCAGGACAGGGCTACACCTTC; cdr3_aa: CASSLETAGQGYTF; clone_size: .; v_call: TRBV5-4; j_call: TRBJ1-2; d_call: .
cdr3_nt: TGTGCCACCAGCAGAGATCAGACTGAAGCTTTCTTT; cdr3_aa: CATSRDQTEAFF; clone_size: .; v_call: TRBV15; j_call: TRBJ1-1; d_call: .
cdr3_nt: TGTGCCAGCAGCTTATTAGGGGGCCACTACGAGCAGTACTTC; cdr3_aa: CASSLLGGHYEQYF; clone_size: .; v_call: TRBV5-4; j_call: TRBJ2-7; d_call: TRBD1
cdr3_nt: TGTGCCAGCAGCCAAGGGAGCCGGGAGACAGATACGCAGTATTTT; cdr3_aa: CASSQGSRETDTQYF; clone_size: .; v_call: TRBV9; j_call: TRBJ2-3; d_call: .
cdr3_nt: TGCGCCCCTAGGAGGGGAACTAATGAAAAACTGTTTTTT; cdr3_aa: CAPRRGTNEKLFF; clone_size: .; v_call: TRBV23-1; j_call: TRBJ1-4; d_call: .
cdr3_nt: TGTGCCAGCAGTTCGTCCCGGGACAGAAGGTACGAGCAGTACTTC; cdr3_aa: CASSSSRDRRYEQYF; clone_size: .; v_call: TRBV2; j_call: TRBJ2-7; d_call: TRBD1
cdr3_nt: TGTGCCAGTAGTTCCGGAGAGACCCAGTACTTC; cdr3_aa: CASSSGETQYF; clone_size: .; v_call: TRBV19; j_call: TRBJ2-5; d_call: .
cdr3_nt: TGCGCCAGCAGCTCCGTAGCGGGAGGGCCCTACAATGAGCAGTTCTTC; cdr3_aa: CASSSVAGGPYNEQFF; clone_size: once; v_call: TRBV5-1; j_call: TRBJ2-1; d_call: TRBD2
cdr3_nt: TGTGCCAGCAGCCAAGAAGCGGGAGGGCCGTTAGGAGATACGCAGTATTTT; cdr3_aa: CASSQEAGGPLGDTQYF; clone_size: .; v_call: TRBV4-2; j_call: TRBJ2-3; d_call: TRBD2
cdr3_nt: TGTGCCAGCAGTTACAATAGTGGCAGGGGCACAGATACGCAGTATTTT; cdr3_aa: CASSYNSGRGTDTQYF; clone_size: .; v_call: TRBV6-5; j_call: TRBJ2-3; d_call: .
cdr3_nt: TGCGCCAGCAGCATGACAGGCGGTGGAAACACCATATATTTT; cdr3_aa: CASSMTGGGNTIYF; clone_size: .; v_call: TRBV5-1; j_call: TRBJ1-3; d_call: .
cdr3_nt: TGTGCCAGCAGCCCAGCCCCAGGGGGCAGTAACTATGGCTACACCTTC; cdr3_aa: CASSPAPGGSNYGYTF; clone_size: .; v_call: TRBV7-3; j_call: TRBJ1-2; d_call: TRBD1
cdr3_nt: TGTGCCAGCAGTCAACAGGTTTCCTCCTCACCCCTCCACTTT; cdr3_aa: CASSQQVSSSPLHF; clone_size: .; v_call: TRBV28; j_call: TRBJ1-6; d_call: .
cdr3_nt: TGCGCCAGCAGCCAAGAAGGGTCAGGGGGCAATCAGCCCCAGCATTTT; cdr3_aa: CASSQEGSGGNQPQHF; clone_size: .; v_call: TRBV4-1; j_call: TRBJ1-5; d_call: .
cdr3_nt: TGTGCCAGCAGTTTAAGGGGTGACACTGAAGCTTTCTTT; cdr3_aa: CASSLRGDTEAFF; clone_size: once; v_call: TRBV28; j_call: TRBJ1-1; d_call: .
cdr3_nt: TGTGCCTCCGCCCGGGGGCAGCGGGAGTCAGATACGCAGTATTTT; cdr3_aa: CASARGQRESDTQYF; clone_size: .; v_call: TRBV30; j_call: TRBJ2-3; d_call: TRBD2
cdr3_nt: TGTGCCAGCAGTCCCGGGCCCAGAGGGTCCTACGAGCAGTACTTC; cdr3_aa: CASSPGPRGSYEQYF; clone_size: .; v_call: TRBV27; j_call: TRBJ2-7; d_call: .
cdr3_nt: TGTGCCAGCAGCTGGGGGACAGGGGGGTACGAGCAGTACTTC; cdr3_aa: CASSWGTGGYEQYF; clone_size: .; v_call: TRBV11-2; j_call: TRBJ2-7; d_call: TRBD1
cdr3_nt: TGTGCCAGCAGCTTCAACAGCGGGGGGTCAGATACGCAGTATTTT; cdr3_aa: CASSFNSGGSDTQYF; clone_size: .; v_call: TRBV7-3; j_call: TRBJ2-3; d_call: TRBD2
cdr3_nt: TGCAGCGTTGTCCTCAGACAGGGAGCCACAGATACGCAGTATTTT; cdr3_aa: CSVVLRQGATDTQYF; clone_size: .; v_call: TRBV29-1; j_call: TRBJ2-3; d_call: TRBD1
cdr3_nt: TGTGCCAGCAGCTTAGGCGGACAGTCCTCCTACGAGCAGTACTTC; cdr3_aa: CASSLGGQSSYEQYF; clone_size: .; v_call: TRBV11-2; j_call: TRBJ2-7; d_call: .